One sample yielded the 16 T cell receptor beta chains listed below, sequenced in a study of T cell responses to AZD1222 COVID-19 vaccine. Produced via immunoSEQ multiplex PCR; TCRdb's table is partial and in-frame only. The table has 90,000 to 120,000 clones, 90% to 95% seen once. The specimen comprised peripheral blood, sampled on day 0 of AZD1222 vaccination. Receptors originate from an adult in good health.

A note on this clone: The sample holds other DNA sequences that translate to the same CDR3. The chain uses TRBV7-9 and TRBJ2-1, with D hard to call. The germline CDR1 and CDR2 sequences are SEHNR and FQNEAQ (reference sequence). CDR3 length: 12 amino acids. Deletions cut 1 base from V and 12 bases from J, with 10 bases between. The CDR3 here is CASSLGASGQFF. The CDR3 DNA is TGTGCCAGCAGCTTAGGGGCGAGTGGGCAGTTCTTC.

This chain connects TRBV12-2 to TRBJ2-3; the table assigns TRBD2, which was not confirmed against the DNA. TRBV12-2 is a pseudogene locus. This CDR3 is 20 amino acids long. In DNA form, the CDR3 reads TGTGCAAGTCGCTTTCCCCCCCAGTGGAGAGCGGGGGGGGCAGGAGATACGCAGTATTTT. Translated, it gives CASRFPPQWRAGGAGDTQYF.

V and J are TRBV2 and TRBJ1-2; D is uncertain. Per the germline V gene, CDR1 is SNHLY and CDR2 is FYNNEI. Trimming stripped 6 bases from V and 12 bases from J, with 14 bases between. The CDR3 covers 11 residues. The CDR3 loop is CASSADRENTF. DNA for the CDR3: TGTGCCAGCAGCGCGGATAGAGAGAACACCTTC.

This chain uses TRBV5-8 with TRBJ1-1, with D maybe TRBD1 (5 bases). The CDR3 loop spans 16 amino acids. Per germline, CDR1 SGHTS and CDR2 YDEGEE. Trimming removed 4 bases at V and 1 base at J, with 17 bases between. CDR3 bases: TGTGCCAGCAGCGTATGGACACACCAGGCGAACACTGAAGCTTTCTTT. It codes for CASSVWTHQANTEAFF.

This rearrangement joins TRBV5-4 to TRBJ2-6, with 7 bases matching TRBD1. Trimming removed 4 bases from V and 0 bases from J; junction bases left unmatched: 13. Looked up from germline, CDR1 is SGHNT and CDR2 is YYREEE (reference sequence). The CDR3 runs 19 residues. Here the CDR3 reads CASSHSGRGQISGANVLTF. The CDR3 DNA sequence: TGTGCCAGCAGCCATTCGGGACGGGGACAGATCTCTGGGGCCAACGTCCTGACTTTC.

The J gene is TRBJ2-1, the V gene TRBV29-1, with 13 bases fitting TRBD2. The junction had 6 bases not matched to a gene; V was cut back by 7 bases and J by 6 bases. Germline V CDR1 and CDR2: SQVTM, ANQGSEA. This CDR3 is 14 amino acids long. The CDR3 region has the DNA TGCAGCGCTAGTGGGACTAGCGGGGCCAATGAGCAGTTCTTC. It translates to CSASGTSGANEQFF.

This clone occurred once. V and J are TRBV2 and TRBJ1-6, with 9 bases aligning to TRBD1. CDR1 and CDR2 (germline): SNHLY, FYNNEI. The J segment lost 3 bases and the V segment lost 6 bases, leaving 18 bases of the junction unmatched. This CDR3 contains 20 residues. DNA of the CDR3: TGTGCCAGCAGGTCTCTACCGGGACAGGGTAAAGGGCTCTATAATTCACCCCTCCACTTT. This translates into CASRSLPGQGKGLYNSPLHF.

The V and J genes are TRBV9 and TRBJ1-1; 11 nucleotides agree with TRBD1. Germline assignment: CDR1 SGDLS and CDR2 YYNGEE. The CDR3 runs to 14 residues. V shed 0 bases, J shed 7 bases, and the junction held 2 bases outside the gene matches. CDR3 in amino acids: CASSVGGTGGEAFF. The CDR3, as DNA: TGTGCCAGCAGCGTAGGAGGGACAGGGGGTGAAGCTTTCTTT.

CDR3 sequence reads: CASSLDTGGLTEAFF. The DNA for the CDR3 is TGCGCCAGCAGCTTGGATACAGGGGGCTTGACTGAAGCTTTCTTT. The chain carries TRBV5-1 and TRBJ1-1; TRBD1 matches at 9 bases. Trimming removed 0 bases from V and 5 bases from J; junction bases left unmatched: 5. CDR1 is SGHRS and CDR2 is YFSETQ in the germline V gene. The CDR3 extends over 15 amino acids.

Note on this clone: At one boundary the junction diverges from the germline segment, which might be a read error. V usage is TRBV27 and J usage is TRBJ2-1; 7 bases map to TRBD1. Germline V gene data show CDR1 as MNHEY and CDR2 as SMNVEV (reference sequence). The CDR3 is 14 amino acids. CDR3 coding DNA: TGTGCCAGCAGCCAAGGGACAGCATCAAGGATACCGGTCTTC. It codes for CASSQGTASRIPVF.

This chain joins TRBV6-2 or TRBV6-3 and TRBJ2-7; D not certain. The CDR3 is made up of 14 amino acids. The V end was cut by 0 bases, the J end by 3 bases, with 9 bases between. From germline, CDR1 is MNHEY and CDR2 SVGEGT. CDR3 DNA sequence: TGTGCCAGCAGTTACTCAGGGAAAAACTACGAGCAGTACTTC. Residues: CASSYSGKNYEQYF.

The rearrangement joins TRBV2 to TRBJ1-5; 7 bases agree with TRBD1. J gave up 3 bases and V 2 bases, and 7 bases lay outside the gene matches. The CDR3 sequence is 16 residues long. Germline values: CDR1 SNHLY, CDR2 FYNNEI. The CDR3 DNA is TGTGCCAGCAGTGAATTAGGGACAGTTAACAATCAGCCCCAGCATTTT. Encoded protein: CASSELGTVNNQPQHF.

V usage is TRBV4-1 and J usage is TRBJ2-1; 14 positions agree with TRBD2. V lost 0 bases and J lost 10; bases outside the gene matches: 11. Looked up from germline, CDR1 is MGHRA and CDR2 is YSYEKL. The CDR3 is made up of 18 amino acids. CDR3 amino acids: CASSQDSQTSGGAQEQFF. CDR3 DNA sequence: TGCGCCAGCAGCCAAGATTCTCAGACTAGCGGGGGGGCCCAGGAGCAGTTCTTC.

The V call is TRBV7-3, the J call TRBJ2-7; 9 bases agree with TRBD1. V gave up 0 bases and J gave up 4 bases; unmatched junction bases: 4. The CDR3 runs to 15 residues. Germline V CDR1 and CDR2: SGHTA, FQGTGA. The CDR3 DNA reads TGTGCCAGCAGCTTAACTGGGACAGGGTTGTACGAGCAGTACTTC. This sequence encodes CASSLTGTGLYEQYF.

This sequence joins TRBV28 and TRBJ1-2, with unresolved D. The germline V and J ends were trimmed by 5 bases and 8 bases, with 15 bases remaining between them. CDR1 MDHEN and CDR2 SYDVKM come from the germline V gene. The length of the CDR3 is 13 residues. CDR3 in amino acids: CASSPIGGQGYTF. DNA of the CDR3: TGTGCCAGCAGTCCCATAGGCGGGCAGGGCTACACCTTC.

This chain joins TRBV19 and TRBJ1-5, with D perhaps matching TRBD1 (5 bases). This CDR3 has 15 residues. V was clipped by 4 bases and J by 3 bases, with 13 bases between them. Germline values: CDR1 LNHDA, CDR2 SQIVND (reference sequence). The CDR3 sequence: CASSTQGRNNQPQHF. In nucleotides, the CDR3 is TGTGCCAGTAGTACCCAGGGCCGGAACAATCAGCCCCAGCATTTT. The whole variable domain, remainder taken from reference TRBV19 and TRBJ1-5, is DGGITQSPKYLFRKEGQNVTLSCEQNLNHDAMYWYRQDPGQGLRLIYYSQIVNDFQKGDIAEGYSVSREKKESFPLTVTSAQKNPTAFYLCASSTQGRNNQPQHFGDGTRLSIL.